Each of the 20 T cell receptor beta chains below was sequenced from the same sample in a study of blood T cell repertoires in COVID-19. Sequencing used immunoSEQ multiplex PCR; TCRdb keeps in-frame clones, though not all of them. The sample shows 150,000 to 200,000 clones, 85% to 95% of them seen only once. Sequencing used peripheral blood. The receptor set was obtained from a woman aged 45-59 years with acute or convalescent COVID-19.

V usage is TRBV2 and J usage is TRBJ1-6, with 7 bases that match TRBD1. CDR3 length: 13 residues. V gave up 7 bases and J gave up 7 bases; unmatched junction bases: 4. The germline V gene has CDR1 SNHLY and CDR2 FYNNEI. The CDR3 protein is CASNGDRNSPLHF. CDR3 sequence (DNA): TGTGCCAGCAACGGGGACAGAAATTCACCCCTCCACTTT.

CDR3 region: CASSQEGPGWSGNTIYF. The CDR3 coding sequence is TGTGCCAGCAGCCAAGAAGGGCCAGGGTGGTCTGGAAACACCATATATTTT. The V and J genes are TRBV3-1 (or the pseudogene TRBV3-2) and TRBJ1-3; tentatively, D is TRBD1 (5 bases). This CDR3 region has 17 residues. Deletions cut 0 bases from V and 1 base from J, with 13 bases between. CDR1 and CDR2 (germline): LGHDT, YNNKEL (reference sequence).

The chain uses TRBV2 and TRBJ1-2; 7 bases match TRBD1. Germline-derived CDR1 and CDR2 are SNHLY and FYNNEI. V shed 10 bases, J shed 4 bases, and the junction held 12 bases outside the gene matches. The CDR3 loop spans 14 amino acids. Written as DNA, the CDR3 is TGTGCCAACCTCCGGGACAGCCTTTCCTATGGCTACACCTTC. This encodes CANLRDSLSYGYTF.

This chain joins TRBV6-6 and TRBJ2-7; 11 bases align to TRBD1. J lost 2 bases, V lost 2 bases, and 2 bases had no gene match. The CDR3 has 15 amino acids. The germline CDR1 and CDR2 sequences are MNHNY and SVGAGI (reference sequence). DNA for the CDR3: TGTGCCAGCAGTTACGGGACAGGGGGGCCCTACGAGCAGTACTTC. This translates into CASSYGTGGPYEQYF.

The chain combines TRBV4-3 with TRBJ2-1; 8 nucleotides agree with TRBD2. Germline V gene lookup returns CDR1 LGHNA and CDR2 YSLEER. The CDR3 is 16 amino acids. V lost 4 bases to trimming and J lost 3 bases; unmatched junction nucleotides: 8. CDR3 DNA: TGCGCCAGCAGCCGTCAAGCGGGAGTCGGCTACAATGAGCAGTTCTTC. It translates to CASSRQAGVGYNEQFF.

V and J are TRBV6-4 and TRBJ1-4, with D possibly TRBD1 on 5 matching bases. The CDR3 runs 17 residues. CDR1 is MRHNA, CDR2 SNTAGT, per germline. The V end was cut by 0 bases, the J end by 5 bases, with 16 bases between. The CDR3 loop is CASSDSGVDSLNEKLFF. CDR3 nucleotides: TGTGCCAGCAGTGACTCAGGCGTCGACAGCTTAAATGAAAAACTGTTTTTT.

This chain uses TRBV6-5 with TRBJ1-1; D not resolved. Trimming took off 10 bases at V and 3 bases at J, with 9 bases between the two ends. Per the germline V gene, CDR1 is MNHEY and CDR2 is SVGAGI. The CDR3 sequence is 11 residues long. The CDR3 sequence is CAIDKYTEAFF. Here the CDR3 DNA reads TGTGCCATCGACAAATACACTGAAGCTTTCTTT.

The chain combines TRBV15 with TRBJ1-5; TRBD1 might be the D (5 bases). The ends were cut back, 0 bases at V and 4 bases at J, with 10 bases in the middle. Germline-derived CDR1 and CDR2 are LNHNV and YYDKDF (reference sequence). CDR3 length: 15 amino acids. CDR3 loop: CATSRDLRGNQPQHF. The CDR3 coding sequence is TGTGCCACCAGCAGAGATTTAAGGGGAAATCAGCCCCAGCATTTT. The full variable domain, its missing parts supplied by reference TRBV15 and TRBJ1-5, is DAMVIQNPRYQVTQFGKPVTLSCSQTLNHNVMYWYQQKSSQAPKLLFHYYDKDFNNEADTPDNFQSRRPNTSFCFLDIRSPGLGDTAMYLCATSRDLRGNQPQHFGDGTRLSIL.

The chain has TRBV3-1 (or the pseudogene TRBV3-2) and TRBJ2-7, with a weak D call TRBD2 (5 bases). The CDR3 length is 13 residues. Germline CDR1 LGHDT, CDR2 YNNKEL (reference sequence). Deletions cut 0 bases from V and 5 bases from J, with 8 bases between. The CDR3 region is CASSQDHGNEQYF. CDR3 nucleotide sequence: TGTGCCAGCAGCCAAGATCACGGGAACGAGCAGTACTTC.

The chain has TRBV10-2 and TRBJ2-3; TRBD2 is a possible D gene (6 bases). The V gene's germline CDR1 is WSHSY and CDR2 SAAADI. CDR3 length: 14 amino acids. Trimming shortened V by 2 bases and J by 8 bases, and 14 bases separated the two germline ends. CDR3 protein: CASSEVVQEGTQYF. The CDR3 bases are TGCGCCAGCAGTGAGGTTGTCCAGGAGGGTACGCAGTATTTT.

This chain connects TRBV6-2 or TRBV6-3 to TRBJ1-2; D possibly corresponds to TRBD1 (5 bases). V lost 4 bases and J 5 bases, leaving 14 bases between the germline ends. This CDR3 has 14 amino acids. CDR1 MNHEY and CDR2 SVGEGT come from the germline V gene. This CDR3 is CASSSRQGLYGYTF. In DNA form, the CDR3 reads TGTGCCAGCAGTTCCCGCCAGGGTTTGTATGGCTACACCTTC.

This clone was recorded only once. CDR3 amino acids: CATATGSGGSNQPQHF. CDR3 in DNA: TGTGCCACCGCCACAGGGAGCGGTGGTAGCAATCAGCCCCAGCATTTT. The V gene is TRBV24-1, the J gene TRBJ1-5; possible D gene TRBD1, 6 bases. Between the trimmed V and J ends, which lost 9 bases and 0 bases, there was a span of 17 bases. Germline loops: CDR1 KGHDR, CDR2 SFDVKD. The CDR3 length is 16 residues.

V gene TRBV3-1 (or the pseudogene TRBV3-2) combines with J gene TRBJ2-3, with D possibly matching TRBD2 (6 bases). The germline CDR1 and CDR2 sequences are LGHDT and YNNKEL (reference sequence). V dropped 3 bases and J dropped 1 base, with 11 bases sitting between them. The CDR3 loop spans 15 amino acids. CDR3 residues: CASSHGDSRTDTQYF. CDR3 coding DNA: TGTGCCAGCAGCCATGGGGACTCACGCACAGATACGCAGTATTTT.

The genes are TRBV18 and TRBJ1-2; maybe TRBD1 (6 bases). CDR3 length: 14 residues. Germline V gene sequence: CDR1 KGHSH, CDR2 LQKENI. Deletions cut 2 bases from V and 8 bases from J, with 15 bases between. The CDR3, as DNA: TGTGCCAGCTCACCAGAACAGGGAGTGGGAGGCTACACCTTC. Its protein is CASSPEQGVGGYTF.

The chain uses TRBV7-2 and TRBJ2-5; perhaps TRBD2 as D (6 bases). V shed 5 bases and J shed 5 bases, with 18 bases lying between them. Germline CDR1 is SGHTA and CDR2 is FQGNSA. The CDR3 has 15 residues. DNA for the CDR3: TGTGCCAGCAGCCCCCAACTAGCACCGGGGGAGACCCAGTACTTC. It translates to CASSPQLAPGETQYF.

The chain is built from TRBV29-1 and TRBJ1-2; no definite D call. Germline V CDR1 and CDR2: SQVTM, ANQGSEA. V was cut by 4 bases and J by 6 bases, with 15 bases left in between. The CDR3 spans 13 residues. In DNA form, the CDR3 reads TGCAGCGTTGTGGCGGGGAAATTTGATGGCTACACCTTC. It codes for CSVVAGKFDGYTF. Filled out from reference TRBV29-1 and TRBJ1-2, the complete variable domain reads SAVISQKPSRDICQRGTSLTIQCQVDSQVTMMFWYRQQPGQSLTLIATANQGSEATYESGFVIDKFPISRPNLTFSTLTVSNMSPEDSSIYLCSVVAGKFDGYTFGSGTRLTVV.

The V gene is TRBV27, the J gene TRBJ1-4; TRBD1 might be the D (6 bases). Germline V lookup: CDR1 MNHEY, CDR2 SMNVEV (reference sequence). This CDR3 is built from 14 residues. V lost 2 bases, J lost 6 bases, and 10 bases lay in between. CDR3 amino acids: CASSLRGAHEKLFF. In DNA form, the CDR3 reads TGTGCCAGCAGTTTACGGGGGGCGCATGAAAAACTGTTTTTT.

The chain links TRBV5-1 to TRBJ2-7, with 7 positions matching TRBD1. The ends lost 3 bases at V and 2 bases at J; junction bases unmatched: 2. CDR1 and CDR2 from the germline V gene are SGHRS and YFSETQ. The CDR3 contains 13 residues. The DNA of the CDR3 is TGCGCCAGCAGCTCAGGGGGTCCCTACGAGCAGTACTTC. Translation gives CASSSGGPYEQYF.

The chain links TRBV6-5 to TRBJ1-1; a weak D match, TRBD1 (5 bases). V was pared by 7 bases and J by 0 bases, with 9 bases between. This CDR3 spans 13 amino acids. The germline CDR1 and CDR2 sequences are MNHEY and SVGAGI. The CDR3 DNA reads TGTGCCAGCACCTCGGGGGTGAACACTGAAGCTTTCTTT. Its translation: CASTSGVNTEAFF.

The chain combines TRBV6-5 with TRBJ2-7; weak D call: TRBD1 (5 bases). From germline, CDR1 is MNHEY and CDR2 SVGAGI. This CDR3 spans 12 amino acids. The ends were cut back, 2 bases at V and 6 bases at J, with 8 bases in the middle. The CDR3 sequence: CASSYDSPEQYF. The CDR3, as DNA: TGTGCCAGCAGTTACGACAGCCCCGAGCAGTACTTC.